Described below is a single T cell receptor beta chain sequence and its context. This sample was included in a study of T cell changes during pregnancy in multiple sclerosis. CDR1 SGHRS and CDR2 YFSETQ come from the germline V gene. CDR3 length: 13 residues. V was trimmed by 7 bases and J by 4 bases, leaving 12 bases between them. Generated by immunoSEQ multiplex PCR, the TCRdb table keeps only in-frame clones and is missing some. The sample has about 60,000 clones, just over 90% seen once. This rearrangement joins TRBV5-1 to TRBJ2-1; possibly TRBD1 for D (5 bases). The sequencing here drew on CD8+ T cells from peripheral blood mononuclear cells, taken in the second trimester of pregnancy. This sequence was found in a female donor with multiple sclerosis, enrolled in a pregnancy study. The CDR3 DNA reads TGCGCCAGCTGTAAGGGGTCATACAATGAGCAGTTCTTC. Its translation: CASCKGSYNEQFF. Looking up the rest from reference TRBV5-1 and TRBJ2-1 gives the full variable domain: KAGVTQTPRYLIKTRGQQVTLSCSPISGHRSVSWYQQTPGQGLQFLFEYFSETQRNKGNFPGRFSGRQFSNSRSEMNVSTLELGDSALYLCASCKGSYNEQFFGPGTRLTVL.